The 20 T cell receptor beta chains reported below all come from one sample, sequenced in a study of long-term antiretroviral therapy in people with HIV. Survey-level immunoSEQ v3.0 assays were run. Repertoires were generated with immunoSEQ multiplex PCR, while TCRdb's copy carries only in-frame clones and drops some. Of some 40,000 clones listed, approximately 79% are singletons. The sequencing used unsorted PBMCs, collected 1.5 years after starting antiretroviral therapy. These receptors originate from a man aged 18 to 30 with HIV.

This clone came up a few times. The chain employs TRBV23-1 and TRBJ2-1, with D hard to call. TRBV23-1 is noted as an ORF with a role that remains uncertain. The V gene lost 11 bases and the J gene lost 0 bases, with 11 bases spanning the gap. The CDR3 has 13 residues. CDR3 nucleotide sequence: TGCGCCTCGCGTCACTCCTCCTACAATGAGCAGTTCTTC. Protein sequence: CASRHSSYNEQFF.

The table lists this clone with a few counts. V gene TRBV5-6 combines with J gene TRBJ2-7; 7 positions match TRBD1. The germline V gene encodes CDR1 SGHDT and CDR2 YYEEEE. This CDR3 region has 14 residues. Trimming cost V 2 bases and J 3 bases; bases outside gene matches: 5. The CDR3, as DNA: TGTGCCAGCAGCTTTTCCGGGACAGACTACGAGCAGTACTTC. Protein: CASSFSGTDYEQYF.

This chain connects TRBV29-1 to TRBJ2-5, with a tentative D call TRBD2 (5 bases). This CDR3 is 12 amino acids long. V lost 8 bases and J 4 bases, leaving 14 bases between the germline ends. CDR1 and CDR2 from the germline V gene are SQVTM and ANQGSEA. CDR3 sequence: CSSREGRETQYF. The CDR3 DNA follows: TGCAGCTCCCGTGAGGGTAGAGAGACCCAGTACTTC.

The chain is built from TRBV30 and TRBJ2-7, with a weak D call TRBD1 (6 bases). From germline, CDR1 is GTSNPN and CDR2 SVGIG (reference sequence). CDR3 length: 16 amino acids. Trimming shortened V by 3 bases and J by 0 bases, and 18 bases separated the two germline ends. Here the CDR3 reads CAWRDPGAGSSYEQYF. In DNA form, the CDR3 reads TGTGCCTGGAGAGACCCAGGGGCCGGGTCCTCCTACGAGCAGTACTTC.

V usage is TRBV5-5 and J usage is TRBJ1-1; no firm D call. The V and J ends lost 2 bases and 1 base respectively, with 6 bases between them. In germline, CDR1 is SGHKS, CDR2 YYEKEE (reference sequence). The CDR3 is 13 amino acids. The CDR3 coding sequence is TGTGCCAGCAGCTTCGGTGCGAACACTGAAGCTTTCTTT. This translates into CASSFGANTEAFF.

The CDR3 region has the DNA TGTGCCACCAGCAGAGATCGCCTAGCGGGCCTCTACGAGCAGTACTTC. This sequence encodes CATSRDRLAGLYEQYF. The chain links TRBV15 to TRBJ2-7, with 8 bases that match TRBD2. Germline CDR1 is LNHNV and CDR2 is YYDKDF (reference sequence). This CDR3 is built from 16 residues. The V segment lost 0 bases and the J segment 3 bases; nucleotides outside the gene matches: 7. Drawing the rest from reference TRBV15 and TRBJ2-7, the complete variable domain is DAMVIQNPRYQVTQFGKPVTLSCSQTLNHNVMYWYQQKSSQAPKLLFHYYDKDFNNEADTPDNFQSRRPNTSFCFLDIRSPGLGDTAMYLCATSRDRLAGLYEQYFGPGTRLTVT.

The chain uses TRBV18 and TRBJ1-1; no definite D call. The CDR3 covers 14 residues. The V and J ends lost 1 base and 5 bases respectively, with 11 bases between them. The germline V gene encodes CDR1 KGHSH and CDR2 LQKENI. CDR3: CASSPQGQRTEAFF. The CDR3 bases are TGTGCCAGCTCACCACAAGGTCAGAGAACTGAAGCTTTCTTT.

The chain uses TRBV7-9 and TRBJ2-1, with D possibly being TRBD2 (5 bases). The germline V gene has CDR1 SEHNR and CDR2 FQNEAQ (reference sequence). This CDR3 contains 15 residues. V gave up 2 bases and J gave up 7 bases, with 15 bases separating them. CDR3 sequence: CASSLLGRARNEQFF. The DNA of the CDR3 is TGTGCCAGCAGCTTATTAGGGCGGGCTAGGAATGAGCAGTTCTTC.

This clone was counted between two and nine times. J is TRBJ2-7 and V is TRBV7-2; possible D gene TRBD2, 5 bases. The CDR3 has 14 amino acids. Germline CDR1 and CDR2: SGHTA and FQGNSA. V dropped 6 bases and J dropped 2 bases, with 14 bases sitting between them. The CDR3 DNA reads as TGTGCCAGCAGTCGTAAGGCGGGTACCTACGAGCAGTACTTC. It yields the protein CASSRKAGTYEQYF.

The chain employs TRBV6-5 and TRBJ1-2, with D possibly TRBD1 on 5 matching bases. The CDR3 covers 13 residues. The V end lost 9 bases, the J end lost 4 bases, and 15 bases lay between the germline ends. Germline V gene data show CDR1 as MNHEY and CDR2 as SVGAGI. The CDR3 DNA is TGTGCCAGTCTTCAGGGTTCAGGCTATGGCTACACCTTC. Translated: CASLQGSGYGYTF.

The chain combines TRBV7-2 with TRBJ2-7, with no clear D. With 1 base removed from V and 4 bases from J, the gap between germline ends came to 14 bases. Germline V gene lookup returns CDR1 SGHTA and CDR2 FQGNSA. This CDR3 has 15 amino acids. CDR3 loop: CASSLVLVGFYEQYF. Here the CDR3 DNA reads TGTGCCAGCAGCTTAGTCCTAGTTGGGTTTTACGAGCAGTACTTC.

This chain joins TRBV29-1 and TRBJ1-2; D is undetermined. The CDR3 loop spans 12 amino acids. The germline CDR1 and CDR2 sequences are SQVTM and ANQGSEA. Trimming pared 5 bases from V and 6 bases from J, leaving 13 bases between. The CDR3 DNA is TGCAGCGTTCGCCTGGCCACTAATGGCTACACCTTC. Amino acid sequence: CSVRLATNGYTF.

This clone was counted once. V usage is TRBV5-1 and J usage is TRBJ2-7; TRBD2 aligns across 8 bases. Germline values: CDR1 SGHRS, CDR2 YFSETQ. Losses at the gene ends were 3 bases for V and 3 bases for J; bases not matched to a gene: 5. The CDR3 contains 14 residues. In nucleotides, the CDR3 is TGCGCCAGCAGCTCCTTCGGGGGGGACTACGAGCAGTACTTC. Its translation: CASSSFGGDYEQYF.

The chain recombines TRBV29-1 with TRBJ1-1, with no clear D. This CDR3 spans 10 amino acids. Per the germline V gene, CDR1 is SQVTM and CDR2 is ANQGSEA. Trimming took off 6 bases at V and 1 base at J, with 3 bases between the two ends. CDR3 sequence (DNA): TGCAGCGTGGAGAACACTGAAGCTTTCTTT. Its translation is CSVENTEAFF.

The V and J genes are TRBV27 and TRBJ2-1; the match to TRBD1 covers 10 bases. CDR1 is MNHEY and CDR2 is SMNVEV in the germline V gene (reference sequence). The length of the CDR3 is 14 residues. The ends lost 6 bases at V and 6 bases at J; junction bases unmatched: 5. CDR3 amino acids: CASSRDRGLNEQFF. DNA for the CDR3: TGTGCCAGCAGCCGGGACAGGGGTCTCAATGAGCAGTTCTTC.

The gene calls are TRBV4-1 and TRBJ2-2, with unresolved D. Trimming left V 5 bases short and J 7 bases short, with 5 bases between. The CDR3 length is 11 residues. CDR1 is MGHRA, CDR2 YSYEKL, per germline. The CDR3 loop is CASSYHGELFF. CDR3 in DNA: TGCGCCAGCAGCTACCACGGGGAGCTGTTTTTT.

V usage is TRBV6-1 and J usage is TRBJ1-5; 10 positions match TRBD1. Germline CDR1 reads MNHNS; CDR2 reads SASEGT. V shed 5 bases, J shed 7 bases, and the junction held 8 bases outside the gene matches. This CDR3 is 15 amino acids long. The CDR3 protein is CASSPSGTGEQPQHF. CDR3 in DNA: TGTGCCAGCAGTCCTTCCGGGACAGGGGAGCAGCCCCAGCATTTT.

This rearrangement joins TRBV28 to TRBJ2-3, with TRBD2 as a possible D gene (5 bases). Deletions cut 5 bases from V and 9 bases from J, with 12 bases between. Per germline, CDR1 MDHEN and CDR2 SYDVKM. The CDR3 runs to 12 residues. The CDR3 region has the DNA TGTGCCAGCAGTACAAGCGGATCCACGCAGTATTTT. Protein sequence: CASSTSGSTQYF.

This clone was seen only once. The chain joins TRBV18 to TRBJ1-1; D not resolved. Germline-derived CDR1 and CDR2 are KGHSH and LQKENI. V was clipped by 4 bases and J by 5 bases, with 11 bases between them. The CDR3 runs 13 residues. In DNA, the CDR3 is TGTGCCAGCTCACAAATCGGGGATACTGAAGCTTTCTTT. It specifies CASSQIGDTEAFF.

This chain joins TRBV18 and TRBJ2-3; TRBD2 is a possible D gene (6 bases). The V gene's germline CDR1 is KGHSH and CDR2 LQKENI. The CDR3 loop spans 14 amino acids. Trimming left V 4 bases short and J 4 bases short, with 12 bases between. The CDR3 loop is CASSLGTSSDTQYF. The CDR3 DNA reads TGTGCCAGCTCACTGGGCACTAGCTCAGATACGCAGTATTTT.